This passage covers 14 T cell receptor beta chains from one sample sequenced in a study of T-cell memory formation after mild COVID-19 (dated by TCRdb to the early 2020s). Library preparation employed 5' RACE. TCRdb lists the instrument as Illumina NovaSeq 6000. TCRdb trimmed the raw reads at Q25, called clones with MiXCR and kept productive beta chains. When rows share a CDR3 protein, they turn into one entry using the most common DNA and genes. Present in this sample are about 140,000 distinct CDR3 sequences, 14% of which were seen just once. The ten largest clonotypes hold around 27% of the sample. Source material: PBMCs or a T cell subset sorted from them (not recorded which). The receptor source for this set is an adult woman who had mild COVID-19 (a few samples of this study predate the infection). The sample titles of this study are shuffled in the database, so cell type and time point are left out; the donor was told from shared clones.

Only a few counts were recorded for this clonotype. J is TRBJ2-5 and V is TRBV20-1; D perhaps matches TRBD1 (5 bases). Deletions cut 7 bases from V and 5 bases from J, with 14 bases between. CDR1 is DFQATT, CDR2 SNEGSKA, per germline (reference sequence). The CDR3 runs 12 residues. The CDR3 loop is CSVRGGVETQYF. CDR3 sequence (DNA): TGCAGTGTTAGGGGTGGAGTTGAGACCCAGTACTTC.

This clonotype showed up just a few times. The chain is built from TRBV6-1 and TRBJ2-2, with D hard to call. Germline-derived CDR1 and CDR2 are MNHNS and SASEGT. The germline V and J ends were trimmed by 4 bases and 2 bases, with 5 bases remaining between them. The CDR3 extends over 13 amino acids. The CDR3 region has the DNA TGTGCCAGCAGTGCTGTAAACACCGGGGAGCTGTTTTTT. Residues: CASSAVNTGELFF.

Only a few counts were recorded for this clonotype. The chain combines TRBV9 with TRBJ1-2, with a weak D call TRBD1 (5 bases). Germline CDR1 reads SGDLS; CDR2 reads YYNGEE. The V end lost 0 bases, the J end lost 3 bases, and 15 bases lay between the germline ends. The CDR3 runs to 16 residues. CDR3 amino acids: CASSVANGGEDYGYTF. CDR3 in DNA: TGTGCCAGCAGCGTAGCTAATGGAGGGGAGGACTATGGCTACACCTTC.

This clonotype has a handful of counts. The V gene is TRBV7-9, the J gene TRBJ1-2; 8 nucleotides match TRBD1. Unmatched junction bases numbered 22, after V lost 5 bases and J lost 8 bases. Per the germline V gene, CDR1 is SEHNR and CDR2 is FQNEAQ (reference sequence). This CDR3 comprises 18 residues. CDR3 sequence: CASSRRTGPFTGSKGYTF. The CDR3 bases are TGTGCCAGCAGCCGACGGACAGGGCCTTTTACGGGAAGTAAGGGCTACACCTTC.

In DNA, the CDR3 is TGTGCCAGCAGTTACCGAGGACAGGCTGATACGCAGTATTTT. Amino acids: CASSYRGQADTQYF. This chain links TRBV6-6 with TRBJ2-3; 7 bases line up with TRBD1. J was trimmed by 6 bases and V by 2 bases; bases with no gene match: 5. The germline V gene encodes CDR1 MNHNY and CDR2 SVGAGI (reference sequence). The CDR3 sequence is 14 residues long.

The V gene is TRBV7-2, the J gene TRBJ2-1; 8 nucleotides agree with TRBD2. CDR3 length: 17 amino acids. Germline values: CDR1 SGHTA, CDR2 FQGNSA. J was trimmed by 2 bases and V by 5 bases; bases with no gene match: 11. CDR3 in amino acids: CASSTDLAGGAYNEQFF. CDR3 coding DNA: TGTGCCAGCAGCACGGATCTCGCCGGGGGGGCCTACAATGAGCAGTTCTTC.

The chain uses TRBV20-1 and TRBJ2-3, with 11 bases aligning to TRBD1. Looked up from germline, CDR1 is DFQATT and CDR2 is SNEGSKA (reference sequence). CDR3 size: 16 residues. V lost 1 base to trimming and J lost 7 bases; unmatched junction nucleotides: 10. CDR3 in amino acids: CSARASGQGGPNTQYF. Here the CDR3 DNA reads TGCAGTGCTAGAGCTTCGGGACAGGGGGGCCCTAATACGCAGTATTTT.

This clonotype was detected a few times. CDR3 in DNA: TGTGCCAGCAGTAGCCGTCAAAGACTATACTCCTACGAGCAGTACTTC. Its translation is CASSSRQRLYSYEQYF. This chain joins TRBV6-5 and TRBJ2-7, with D perhaps TRBD2 (5 bases). The CDR3 runs 16 residues. V shed 5 bases and J shed 0 bases, with 17 bases lying between them. CDR1 MNHEY and CDR2 SVGAGI come from the germline V gene.

The J gene is TRBJ2-1, the V gene TRBV24-1, with unresolved D. The CDR3 spans 14 residues. Germline CDR1 and CDR2: KGHDR and SFDVKD. V dropped 5 bases and J dropped 5 bases, with 12 bases sitting between them. The CDR3 nucleotides are TGTGCCACCAGTGTTGGGCAGTTCGACAATGAGCAGTTCTTC. Translating gives CATSVGQFDNEQFF.

In its sample, this clonotype was seen a few times. V gene TRBV13 combines with J gene TRBJ2-7; 7 bases fit TRBD2. This CDR3 comprises 14 residues. V lost 5 bases and J lost 2; bases outside the gene matches: 6. In germline, CDR1 is PRHDT, CDR2 FYEKMQ (reference sequence). The CDR3 spells CASSGSGTPYEQYF. Written as DNA, the CDR3 is TGTGCCAGCAGCGGAAGCGGGACCCCCTACGAGCAGTACTTC.

This clonotype was recorded a few times. This chain links TRBV7-9 with TRBJ2-2; D not resolved. This CDR3 comprises 14 residues. With 4 bases removed from V and 7 bases from J, the gap between germline ends came to 13 bases. Germline CDR1 reads SEHNR; CDR2 reads FQNEAQ (reference sequence). The DNA of the CDR3 is TGTGCCAGCAGCTCCGCAATTACGATCGGGGAGCTGTTTTTT. It codes for CASSSAITIGELFF.

The genes are TRBV29-1 and TRBJ2-3, with TRBD1 identical over 8 bases. The germline V gene has CDR1 SQVTM and CDR2 ANQGSEA. This CDR3 has 13 residues. J was trimmed by 3 bases and V by 7 bases; bases with no gene match: 6. The CDR3 is CSGLTGATDTQYF. The CDR3 coding sequence is TGCAGCGGGTTGACAGGGGCAACAGATACGCAGTATTTT.

This clonotype was detected a few times. The J gene is TRBJ2-1, the V gene TRBV4-3, with 12 bases that match TRBD2. Germline lookup yields CDR1 LGHNA and CDR2 YSLEER. The J segment lost 4 bases and the V segment lost 2 bases, leaving 0 bases of the junction unmatched. The CDR3 is 15 residues long. The CDR3 reads CASSQTSGRYNEQFF. In DNA, the CDR3 is TGCGCCAGCAGCCAAACTAGCGGGAGGTACAATGAGCAGTTCTTC.

V usage is TRBV9 and J usage is TRBJ2-7; tentative D call: TRBD1 (5 bases). Germline assignment: CDR1 SGDLS and CDR2 YYNGEE. The V end lost 0 bases, the J end lost 0 bases, and 10 bases lay between the germline ends. This CDR3 region has 15 residues. The CDR3 here is CASSVDDSSSYEQYF. In DNA, the CDR3 is TGTGCCAGCAGCGTAGACGACAGTAGCTCCTACGAGCAGTACTTC. Using reference TRBV9 and TRBJ2-7 for the parts outside the CDR3, the full variable domain is DSGVTQTPKHLITATGQRVTLRCSPRSGDLSVYWYQQSLDQGLQFLIQYYNGEERAKGNILERFSAQQFPDLHSELNLSSLELGDSALYFCASSVDDSSSYEQYFGPGTRLTVT.